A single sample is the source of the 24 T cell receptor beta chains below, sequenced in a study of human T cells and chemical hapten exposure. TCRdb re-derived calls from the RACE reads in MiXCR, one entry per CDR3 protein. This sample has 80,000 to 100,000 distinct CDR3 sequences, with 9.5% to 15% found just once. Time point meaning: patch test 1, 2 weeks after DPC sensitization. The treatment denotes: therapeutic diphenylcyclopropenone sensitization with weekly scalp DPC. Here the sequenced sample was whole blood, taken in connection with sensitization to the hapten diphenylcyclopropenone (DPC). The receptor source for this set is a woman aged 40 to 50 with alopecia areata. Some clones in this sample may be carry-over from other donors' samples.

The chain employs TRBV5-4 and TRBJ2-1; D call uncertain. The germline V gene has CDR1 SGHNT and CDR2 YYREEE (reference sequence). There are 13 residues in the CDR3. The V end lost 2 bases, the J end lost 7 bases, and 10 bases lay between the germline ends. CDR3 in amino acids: CASSFGSRNEQFF. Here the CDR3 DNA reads TGTGCCAGCAGCTTTGGATCGCGAAATGAGCAGTTCTTC.

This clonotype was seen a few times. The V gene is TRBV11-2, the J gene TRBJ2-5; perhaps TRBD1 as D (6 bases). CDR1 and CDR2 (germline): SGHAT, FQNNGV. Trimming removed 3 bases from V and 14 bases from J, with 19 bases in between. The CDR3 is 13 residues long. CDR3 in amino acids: CASSLEPGAGQYF. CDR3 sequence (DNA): TGTGCCAGCAGCTTGGAGCCAGGGGCGGGCCAATACTTC.

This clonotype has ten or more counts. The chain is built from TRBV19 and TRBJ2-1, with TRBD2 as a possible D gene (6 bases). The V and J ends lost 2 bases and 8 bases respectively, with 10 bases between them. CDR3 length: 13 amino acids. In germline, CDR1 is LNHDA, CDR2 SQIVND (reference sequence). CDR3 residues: CASSIILADEQFF. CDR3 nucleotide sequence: TGTGCCAGTAGTATAATACTAGCAGATGAGCAGTTCTTC.

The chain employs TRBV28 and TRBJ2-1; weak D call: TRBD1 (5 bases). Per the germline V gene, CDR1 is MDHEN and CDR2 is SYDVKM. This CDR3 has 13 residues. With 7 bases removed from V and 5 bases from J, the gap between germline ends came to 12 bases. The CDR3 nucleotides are TGTGCCAGCAACGGCCCAGGGCACAATGAGCAGTTCTTC. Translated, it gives CASNGPGHNEQFF.

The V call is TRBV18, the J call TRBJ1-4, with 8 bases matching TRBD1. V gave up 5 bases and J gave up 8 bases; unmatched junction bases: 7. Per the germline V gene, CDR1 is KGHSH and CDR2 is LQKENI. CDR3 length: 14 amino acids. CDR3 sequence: CASSFGTGPEKLFF. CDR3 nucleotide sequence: TGTGCCAGCTCATTCGGGACAGGCCCCGAAAAACTGTTTTTT.

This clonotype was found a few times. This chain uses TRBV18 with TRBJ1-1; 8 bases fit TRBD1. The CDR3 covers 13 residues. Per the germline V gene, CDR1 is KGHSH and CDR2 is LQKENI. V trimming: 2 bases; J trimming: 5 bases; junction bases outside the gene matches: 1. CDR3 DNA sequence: TGTGCCAGCTCACCAGGACAGGGTACTGAAGCTTTCTTT. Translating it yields CASSPGQGTEAFF. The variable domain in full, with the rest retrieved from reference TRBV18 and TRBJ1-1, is NAGVMQNPRHLVRRRGQEARLRCSPMKGHSHVYWYRQLPEEGLKFMVYLQKENIIDESGMPKERFSAEFPKEGPSILRIQQVVRGDSAAYFCASSPGQGTEAFFGQGTRLTVV.

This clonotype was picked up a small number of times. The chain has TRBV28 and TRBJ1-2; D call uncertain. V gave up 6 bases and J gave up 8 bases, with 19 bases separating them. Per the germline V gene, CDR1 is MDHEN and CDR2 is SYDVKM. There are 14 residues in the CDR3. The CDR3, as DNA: TGTGCCAGCAGCCCCGTAGGGTCGGGTAGAGGCTACACCTTC. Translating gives CASSPVGSGRGYTF.

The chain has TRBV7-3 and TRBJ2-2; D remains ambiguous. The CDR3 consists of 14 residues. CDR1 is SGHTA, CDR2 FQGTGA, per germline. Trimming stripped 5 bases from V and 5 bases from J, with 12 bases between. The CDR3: CASSPGPNTGELFF. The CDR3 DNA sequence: TGTGCCAGCAGCCCCGGACCCAATACCGGGGAGCTGTTTTTT.

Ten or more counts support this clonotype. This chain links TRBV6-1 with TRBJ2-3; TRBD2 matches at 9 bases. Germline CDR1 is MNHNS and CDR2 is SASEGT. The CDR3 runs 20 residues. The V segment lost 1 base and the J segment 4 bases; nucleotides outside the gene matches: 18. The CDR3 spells CASSEVGLAGLLHRADTQYF. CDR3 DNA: TGTGCCAGCAGTGAAGTCGGGCTAGCGGGACTCCTGCACCGAGCAGATACGCAGTATTTT.

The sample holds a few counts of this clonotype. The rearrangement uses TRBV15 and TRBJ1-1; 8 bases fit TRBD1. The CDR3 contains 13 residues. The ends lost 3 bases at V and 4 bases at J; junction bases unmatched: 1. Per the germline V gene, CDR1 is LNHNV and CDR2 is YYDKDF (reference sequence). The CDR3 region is CATSSTGGTEAFF. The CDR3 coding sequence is TGTGCCACCAGCAGTACAGGGGGCACTGAAGCTTTCTTT.

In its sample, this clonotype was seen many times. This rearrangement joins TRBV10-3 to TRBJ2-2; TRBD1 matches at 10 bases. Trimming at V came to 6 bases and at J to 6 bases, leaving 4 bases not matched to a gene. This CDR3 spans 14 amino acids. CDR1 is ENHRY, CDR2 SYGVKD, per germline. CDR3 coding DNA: TGTGCCATCAGCGGGACAGGGGTTGCCGGGGAGCTGTTTTTT. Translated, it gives CAISGTGVAGELFF.

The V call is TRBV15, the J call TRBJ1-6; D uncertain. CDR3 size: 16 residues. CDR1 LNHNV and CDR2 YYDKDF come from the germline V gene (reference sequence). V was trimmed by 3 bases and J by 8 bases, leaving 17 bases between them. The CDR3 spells CATSRTPDPRDSPLHF. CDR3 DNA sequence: TGTGCCACCAGCAGGACCCCGGACCCAAGGGATTCACCCCTCCACTTT.

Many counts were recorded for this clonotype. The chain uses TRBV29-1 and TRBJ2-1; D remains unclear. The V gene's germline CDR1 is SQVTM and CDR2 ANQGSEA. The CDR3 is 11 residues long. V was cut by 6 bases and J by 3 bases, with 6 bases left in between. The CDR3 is CSVAYYNEQFF. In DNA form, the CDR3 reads TGCAGCGTCGCTTACTACAATGAGCAGTTCTTC.

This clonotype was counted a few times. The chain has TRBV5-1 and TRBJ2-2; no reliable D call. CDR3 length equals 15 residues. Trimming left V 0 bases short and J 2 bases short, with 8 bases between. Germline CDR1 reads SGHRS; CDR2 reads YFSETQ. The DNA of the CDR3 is TGCGCCAGCAGCTTGGCGGTGCTTAACACCGGGGAGCTGTTTTTT. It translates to CASSLAVLNTGELFF. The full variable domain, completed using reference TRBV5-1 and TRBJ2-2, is KAGVTQTPRYLIKTRGQQVTLSCSPISGHRSVSWYQQTPGQGLQFLFEYFSETQRNKGNFPGRFSGRQFSNSRSEMNVSTLELGDSALYLCASSLAVLNTGELFFGEGSRLTVL.

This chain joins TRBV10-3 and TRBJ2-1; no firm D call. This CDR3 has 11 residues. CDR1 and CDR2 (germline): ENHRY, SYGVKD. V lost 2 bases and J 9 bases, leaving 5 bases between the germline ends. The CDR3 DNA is TGTGCCATCAGTGAGGTGGGTGAGCAGTTCTTC. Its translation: CAISEVGEQFF.

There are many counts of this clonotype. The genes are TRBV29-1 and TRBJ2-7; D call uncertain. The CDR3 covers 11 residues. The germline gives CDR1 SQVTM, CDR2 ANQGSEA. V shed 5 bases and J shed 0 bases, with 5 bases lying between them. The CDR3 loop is CSVSISYEQYF. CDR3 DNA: TGCAGCGTTTCCATCTCCTACGAGCAGTACTTC.

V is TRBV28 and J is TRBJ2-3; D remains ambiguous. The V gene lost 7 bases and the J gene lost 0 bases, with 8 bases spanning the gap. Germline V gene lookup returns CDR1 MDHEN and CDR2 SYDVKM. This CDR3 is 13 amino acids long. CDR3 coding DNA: TGTGCCAGCATGTTTACTAGCACAGATACGCAGTATTTT. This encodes CASMFTSTDTQYF.

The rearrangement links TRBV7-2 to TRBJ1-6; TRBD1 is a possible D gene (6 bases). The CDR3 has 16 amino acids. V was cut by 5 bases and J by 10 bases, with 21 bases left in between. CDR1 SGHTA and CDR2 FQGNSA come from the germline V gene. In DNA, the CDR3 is TGTGCCAGCAGCGTGAGAGTGGCAGGGGAGGGATCACCCCTCCACTTT. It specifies CASSVRVAGEGSPLHF.

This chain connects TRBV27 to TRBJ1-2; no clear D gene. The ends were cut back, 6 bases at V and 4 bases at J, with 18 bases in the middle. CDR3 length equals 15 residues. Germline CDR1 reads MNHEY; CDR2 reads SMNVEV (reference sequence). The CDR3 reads CASSPRGDITYGYTF. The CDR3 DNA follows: TGTGCCAGCAGCCCGCGCGGGGATATCACCTATGGCTACACCTTC.

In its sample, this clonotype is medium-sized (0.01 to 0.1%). The CDR3, as DNA: TGCAGCGTCCCGGAGTCTGAAGCTTTCTTT. Translation gives CSVPESEAFF. The chain is built from TRBV29-1 and TRBJ1-1, with unresolved D. V lost 6 bases to trimming and J lost 6 bases, with 8 bases between them. The CDR3 is 10 amino acids. Germline CDR1 and CDR2: SQVTM and ANQGSEA. Based on the CDR3 plus reference TRBV29-1 and TRBJ1-1, the full variable domain is SAVISQKPSRDICQRGTSLTIQCQVDSQVTMMFWYRQQPGQSLTLIATANQGSEATYESGFVIDKFPISRPNLTFSTLTVSNMSPEDSSIYLCSVPESEAFFGQGTRLTVV.

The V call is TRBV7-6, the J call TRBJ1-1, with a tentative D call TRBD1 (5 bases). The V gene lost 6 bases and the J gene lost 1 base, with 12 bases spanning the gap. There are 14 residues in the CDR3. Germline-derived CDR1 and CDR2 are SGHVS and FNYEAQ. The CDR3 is CASSVGQGNTEAFF. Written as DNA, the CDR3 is TGTGCCAGCAGTGTGGGGCAGGGGAACACTGAAGCTTTCTTT.

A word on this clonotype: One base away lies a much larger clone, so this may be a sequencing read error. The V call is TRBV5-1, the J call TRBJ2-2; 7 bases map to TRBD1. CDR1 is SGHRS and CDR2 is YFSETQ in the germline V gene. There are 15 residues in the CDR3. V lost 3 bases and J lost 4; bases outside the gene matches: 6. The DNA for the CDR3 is TGCGCCAGCAGCTCCGGGACAGCGAGCACCGGGGAGCTGTTTTTT. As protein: CASSSGTASTGELFF.

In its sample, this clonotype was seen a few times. The CDR3 bases are TGTGCCAGCAGTTTTAAAGCCTCAGGTAGTAAAGCTTTCTTT. This codes for CASSFKASGSKAFF. The chain carries TRBV12-3 or TRBV12-4 and TRBJ1-1; D is unclear. Trimming left V 3 bases short and J 9 bases short, with 17 bases between. This CDR3 comprises 14 residues.

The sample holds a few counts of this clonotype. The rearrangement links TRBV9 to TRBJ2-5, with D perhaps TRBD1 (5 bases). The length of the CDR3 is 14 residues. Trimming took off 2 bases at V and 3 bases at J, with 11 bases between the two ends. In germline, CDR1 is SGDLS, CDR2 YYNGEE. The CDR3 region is CASSVDVGEETQYF. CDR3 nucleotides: TGTGCCAGCAGCGTGGACGTAGGGGAAGAGACCCAGTACTTC.